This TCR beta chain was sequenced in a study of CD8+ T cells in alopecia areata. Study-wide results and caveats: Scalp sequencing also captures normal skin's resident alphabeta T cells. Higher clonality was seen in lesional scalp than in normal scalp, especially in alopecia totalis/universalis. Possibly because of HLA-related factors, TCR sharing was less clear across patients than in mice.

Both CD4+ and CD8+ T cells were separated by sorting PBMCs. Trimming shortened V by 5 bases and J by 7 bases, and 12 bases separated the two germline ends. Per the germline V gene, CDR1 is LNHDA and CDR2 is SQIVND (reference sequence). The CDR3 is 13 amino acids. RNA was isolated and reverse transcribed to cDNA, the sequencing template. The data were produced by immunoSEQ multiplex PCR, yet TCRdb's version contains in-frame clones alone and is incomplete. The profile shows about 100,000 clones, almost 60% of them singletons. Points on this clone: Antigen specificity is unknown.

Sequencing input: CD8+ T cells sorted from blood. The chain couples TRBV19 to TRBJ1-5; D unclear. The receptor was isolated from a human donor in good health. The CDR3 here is CASSPHEWQPQHF. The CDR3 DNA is TGTGCCAGTAGTCCGCACGAATGGCAGCCCCAGCATTTT.